This entry lists 16 T cell receptor beta chains sequenced from one sample in a study of identical twins. TCRdb recomputed calls from the 5' RACE reads with MiXCR, one row per CDR3 protein. The repertoire has 200,000 to 300,000 distinct CDR3 sequences, roughly a tenth of them found once; the top ten carry approximately 11%. Input material: memory T cells sorted from blood. Source of these receptors: a man in his forties or fifties in good health.

This clonotype has more than one count but fewer than ten. The chain combines TRBV20-1 with TRBJ2-4; possibly TRBD1 or TRBD2 for D (5 bases each). The germline V gene has CDR1 DFQATT and CDR2 SNEGSKA (reference sequence). V gave up 2 bases and J gave up 0 bases, with 11 bases separating them. The CDR3 contains 15 residues. As DNA, the CDR3 is TGCAGTGCTAGAATTGAGGGGCGAGCCAAAAACATTCAGTACTTC. It translates to CSARIEGRAKNIQYF.

This clonotype was recorded at least ten times. V usage is TRBV28 and J usage is TRBJ2-7, with TRBD2 as a possible D gene (5 bases). Germline V gives CDR1 MDHEN, CDR2 SYDVKM. V gave up 5 bases and J gave up 5 bases, with 22 bases separating them. The CDR3 is made up of 16 amino acids. CDR3 sequence (DNA): TGTGCCAGCAGTACATCTTACGGCCCCCGGACTGACGAGCAGTACTTC. This codes for CASSTSYGPRTDEQYF.

This clonotype has at least ten counts. This chain links TRBV5-1 with TRBJ1-5; D is ambiguous. This CDR3 is 15 amino acids long. In germline, CDR1 is SGHRS, CDR2 YFSETQ. V dropped 5 bases and J dropped 0 bases, with 12 bases sitting between them. CDR3 nucleotides: TGCGCCAGCAGAATAGGGCCGACTAGCAATCAGCCCCAGCATTTT. Its translation is CASRIGPTSNQPQHF. The full variable domain, completed using reference TRBV5-1 and TRBJ1-5, is KAGVTQTPRYLIKTRGQQVTLSCSPISGHRSVSWYQQTPGQGLQFLFEYFSETQRNKGNFPGRFSGRQFSNSRSEMNVSTLELGDSALYLCASRIGPTSNQPQHFGDGTRLSIL.

The sample holds a few counts of this clonotype. This chain uses TRBV20-1 with TRBJ1-1; 12 nucleotides line up with TRBD1. The germline CDR1 and CDR2 sequences are DFQATT and SNEGSKA (reference sequence). The CDR3 is 14 residues long. Unmatched junction bases numbered 6, after V lost 3 bases and J lost 7 bases. CDR3 coding DNA: TGCAGTGCTAGCAAGGGACAGGGGGCGTTTGAAGCTTTCTTT. This sequence encodes CSASKGQGAFEAFF.

In this sample, this clonotype turned up many times. The V gene is TRBV10-1, the J gene TRBJ2-3, with a weak D call TRBD1 (6 bases). Trimming left V 2 bases short and J 2 bases short, with 11 bases between. Germline CDR1 reads WNHNN; CDR2 reads SYGVQD (reference sequence). The CDR3 runs to 15 residues. CDR3: CASSEGGTFTDTQYF. CDR3 DNA sequence: TGCGCCAGCAGTGAGGGGGGCACCTTCACAGATACGCAGTATTTT.

In this sample, this clonotype turned up many times. The V and J genes are TRBV10-3 and TRBJ2-3; perhaps TRBD1 as D (5 bases). The CDR3 is made up of 15 amino acids. The germline CDR1 and CDR2 sequences are ENHRY and SYGVKD. V lost 6 bases to trimming and J lost 2 bases, with 15 bases between them. CDR3 sequence: CAIRAGDRNTDTQYF. As DNA, the CDR3 is TGTGCCATCAGGGCCGGAGACAGAAACACAGATACGCAGTATTTT.

This clonotype has ten or more counts. The rearrangement uses TRBV6-1 and TRBJ2-7; 7 nucleotides align to TRBD1. Germline values: CDR1 MNHNS, CDR2 SASEGT. The V segment lost 7 bases and the J segment 7 bases; nucleotides outside the gene matches: 16. This CDR3 is built from 15 residues. The CDR3 DNA follows: TGTGCCAGCAAGAATCAGGGGGACCCCTTCCTGGAGCAGTACTTC. It yields the protein CASKNQGDPFLEQYF.

This clonotype was seen ten or more times. This chain uses TRBV11-2 with TRBJ1-6; D not resolved. The CDR3 sequence is 16 residues long. The V end was cut by 4 bases, the J end by 7 bases, with 17 bases between. The germline V gene has CDR1 SGHAT and CDR2 FQNNGV. The CDR3 is CASSSLRAVRNSPLHF. CDR3 coding DNA: TGTGCCAGCAGCTCCCTAAGGGCAGTCCGAAATTCACCCCTCCACTTT.

This clonotype came up many times. The chain uses TRBV12-3 or TRBV12-4 and TRBJ2-5; D remains ambiguous. The CDR3 runs to 14 residues. V was clipped by 3 bases and J by 5 bases, with 13 bases between them. The CDR3 nucleotides are TGTGCCAGCAGTTTCAGTGCGGCCGGGGAGACCCAGTACTTC. This translates into CASSFSAAGETQYF.

This clonotype showed up just a few times. The rearrangement links TRBV12-3 or TRBV12-4 to TRBJ1-2; 7 nucleotides line up with TRBD1. The CDR3 spans 15 residues. Unmatched junction bases numbered 15, after V lost 6 bases and J lost 8 bases. CDR3 sequence reads: CASSRQGLNLRGYTF. Written as DNA, the CDR3 is TGTGCCAGCAGCCGACAGGGATTAAACCTGAGGGGCTACACCTTC.

This clonotype was counted at least ten times. The genes are TRBV11-1 and TRBJ2-5, with 13 bases aligning to TRBD2. Unmatched junction bases numbered 9, after V lost 2 bases and J lost 3 bases. Germline values: CDR1 SGHAT, CDR2 FQDESV (reference sequence). The CDR3 is made up of 18 amino acids. CDR3 in DNA: TGTGCCAGCAGCTTATGGGAACATGGACTAGCGGGGGAAGAGACCCAGTACTTC. Protein product: CASSLWEHGLAGEETQYF.

At least ten counts were recorded for this clonotype. V usage is TRBV20-1 and J usage is TRBJ2-1, with 7 bases matching TRBD2. The ends lost 2 bases at V and 8 bases at J; junction bases unmatched: 12. From germline, CDR1 is DFQATT and CDR2 SNEGSKA (reference sequence). The CDR3 has 15 amino acids. CDR3 region: CSARSLAGSVDEQFF. The CDR3 coding sequence is TGCAGTGCTAGAAGCTTAGCGGGTTCGGTCGATGAGCAGTTCTTC.

In its sample, this clonotype was seen many times. This chain connects TRBV4-2 to TRBJ1-2; 11 nucleotides agree with TRBD1. V dropped 1 base and J dropped 6; count of bases not matched to a gene: 10. The CDR3 consists of 17 residues. CDR1 is LGHNA and CDR2 is YNFKEQ in the germline V gene. DNA for the CDR3: TGTGCCAGCAGCCAAGTAATCAAGGACAGGGGGCCAGATGGCTACACCTTC. Its protein is CASSQVIKDRGPDGYTF.

V is TRBV2 and J is TRBJ2-7; a possible D gene is TRBD1 (6 bases). This CDR3 is 13 amino acids long. CDR1 SNHLY and CDR2 FYNNEI come from the germline V gene. The V end lost 3 bases, the J end lost 3 bases, and 9 bases lay between the germline ends. The CDR3 DNA sequence: TGTGCCAGCAGTGATCAGACAGGCTACGAGCAGTACTTC. Amino acid sequence: CASSDQTGYEQYF.

This clonotype was recorded many times. The gene calls are TRBV4-3 and TRBJ2-4; TRBD2 is a possible D gene (5 bases). V shed 4 bases and J shed 0 bases, with 10 bases lying between them. Germline CDR1 LGHNA, CDR2 YSLEER. The CDR3 contains 15 residues. The DNA for the CDR3 is TGCGCCAGCAGCCCGCCGGGATTAGCCAAAAACATTCAGTACTTC. This gives the protein CASSPPGLAKNIQYF.

This clonotype has a single count. This rearrangement joins TRBV20-1 to TRBJ1-5, with no clear D. V shed 5 bases and J shed 6 bases, with 14 bases lying between them. CDR1 is DFQATT, CDR2 SNEGSKA, per germline (reference sequence). This CDR3 is 13 amino acids long. Written as DNA, the CDR3 is TGCAGTGCTTCCTCAAGTGGAGTTCAGCCCCAGCATTTT. Protein: CSASSSGVQPQHF.